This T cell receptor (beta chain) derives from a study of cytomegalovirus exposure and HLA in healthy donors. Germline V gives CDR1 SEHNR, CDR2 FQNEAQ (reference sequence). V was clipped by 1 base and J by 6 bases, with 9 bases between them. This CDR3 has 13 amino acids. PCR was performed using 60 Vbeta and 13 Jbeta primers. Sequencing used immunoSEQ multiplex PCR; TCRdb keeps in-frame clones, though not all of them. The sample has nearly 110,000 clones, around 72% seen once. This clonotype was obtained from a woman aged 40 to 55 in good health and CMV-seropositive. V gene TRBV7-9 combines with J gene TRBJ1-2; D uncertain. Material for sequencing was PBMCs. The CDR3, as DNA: TGTGCCAGCAGCTTAGGTTTTCCAGATGGCTACACCTTC. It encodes CASSLGFPDGYTF.